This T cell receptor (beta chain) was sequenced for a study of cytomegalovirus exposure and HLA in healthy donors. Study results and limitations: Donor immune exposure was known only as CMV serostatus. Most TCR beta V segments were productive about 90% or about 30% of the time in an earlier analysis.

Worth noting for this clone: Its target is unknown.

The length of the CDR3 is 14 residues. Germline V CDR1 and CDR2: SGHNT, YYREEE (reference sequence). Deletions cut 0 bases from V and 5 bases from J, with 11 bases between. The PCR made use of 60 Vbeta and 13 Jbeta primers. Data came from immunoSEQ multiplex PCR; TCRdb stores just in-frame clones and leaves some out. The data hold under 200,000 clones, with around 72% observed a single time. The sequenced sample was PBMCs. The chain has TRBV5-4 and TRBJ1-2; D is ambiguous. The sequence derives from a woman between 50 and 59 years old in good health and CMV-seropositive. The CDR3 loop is CASSLDYGQYGYTF. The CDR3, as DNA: TGTGCCAGCAGCTTGGACTACGGCCAATATGGCTACACCTTC.